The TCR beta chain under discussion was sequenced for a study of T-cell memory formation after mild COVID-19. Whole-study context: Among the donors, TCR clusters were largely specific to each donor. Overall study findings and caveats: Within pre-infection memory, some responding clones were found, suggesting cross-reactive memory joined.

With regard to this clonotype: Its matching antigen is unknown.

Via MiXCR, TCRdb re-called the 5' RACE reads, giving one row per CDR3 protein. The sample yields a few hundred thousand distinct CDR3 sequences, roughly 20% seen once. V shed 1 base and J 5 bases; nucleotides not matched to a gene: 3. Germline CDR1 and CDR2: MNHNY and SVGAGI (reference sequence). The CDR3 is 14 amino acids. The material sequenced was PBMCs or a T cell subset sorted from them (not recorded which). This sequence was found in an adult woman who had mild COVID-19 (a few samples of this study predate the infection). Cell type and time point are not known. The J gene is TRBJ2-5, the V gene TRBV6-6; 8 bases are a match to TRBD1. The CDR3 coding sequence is TGTGCCAGCAGTTACTATCGGGACAGGGAGACCCAGTACTTC. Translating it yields CASSYYRDRETQYF.